This T cell receptor beta chain is from a study of memory CD4+ T cells and cytomegalovirus serostatus. The table came from immunoSEQ multiplex PCR; TCRdb's copy has only in-frame clones and leaves some out. The sample includes tens of thousands of clones, roughly three quarters of them seen just once. CDR1 is MNHNS, CDR2 SASEGT, per germline. The CDR3 loop spans 11 amino acids. Trimming shortened V by 8 bases and J by 6 bases, and 9 bases separated the two germline ends. Single viable CD3+CD4+CD8-CD45RO+ cells were sorted as the memory CD4+ T cells. Material: memory CD4+ T cells from blood. The rearrangement joins TRBV6-1 to TRBJ2-3; D gene uncertain. The source is an adult in good health and CMV-seronegative. CDR3 nucleotide sequence: TGTGCCAGCCGCCTAGTGGATACGCAGTATTTT. It is translated as CASRLVDTQYF.